This TCR beta chain was captured in a study of blood T cell repertoires in COVID-19. Study summary: Acute and convalescent COVID-19 specimens originated in the United States, Italy and Spain. Sources were T cells, B-cell-depleted T cells, or PBMCs; the material itself was cDNA or gDNA.

From germline, CDR1 is LGHDT and CDR2 YNNKEL (reference sequence). The CDR3 totals 16 residues. Trimming stripped 0 bases from V and 6 bases from J, with 15 bases between. Using immunoSEQ multiplex PCR, the repertoire was profiled, and TCRdb retains in-frame clones only, with some absent. The repertoire holds approximately 220,000 clones, with 80% to 90% as singletons. Recruits, aged roughly 18 to 100 years, lived in approximately 26 US areas. Clinical history reported by participants formed the basis on which cohorts were assigned. This TCR was sampled from a middle-aged woman with acute COVID-19. V is TRBV3-1 (or the pseudogene TRBV3-2) and J is TRBJ2-1; weak D call: TRBD2 (6 bases). The sample consisted of PBMCs or T cells enriched from blood (not recorded which). CDR3 region: CASSQEGVRRGNEQFF. The CDR3 region has the DNA TGTGCCAGCAGCCAAGAAGGCGTCCGGAGGGGCAATGAGCAGTTCTTC.